The 19 T cell receptor beta chains given below trace back to one sample, sequenced in a study of blood T cell repertoires in COVID-19. Using immunoSEQ multiplex PCR, the repertoire was profiled, and TCRdb retains in-frame clones only, with some absent. The sample contains 200,000 to 300,000 clones, about nine tenths of which appear only once. Specimen: PBMCs or T cells enriched from blood (not recorded which). These receptors came from a woman between 40 and 50 years old with acute COVID-19.

The genes are TRBV2 and TRBJ2-5; 10 bases line up with TRBD2. The germline V gene encodes CDR1 SNHLY and CDR2 FYNNEI. After removal of 1 base from V and 4 bases from J, the junction contained 6 bases not matched to a gene. The CDR3 sequence is 16 residues long. CDR3 protein: CASSEEAGGPVETQYF. The DNA for the CDR3 is TGTGCCAGCAGTGAAGAAGCGGGAGGGCCGGTAGAGACCCAGTACTTC.

V is TRBV11-2 and J is TRBJ1-1; D gene uncertain. The CDR3 consists of 15 residues. The V end lost 0 bases, the J end lost 1 base, and 9 bases lay between the germline ends. Germline CDR1 SGHAT, CDR2 FQNNGV. The CDR3 is CASSLDLAQNTEAFF. DNA of the CDR3: TGTGCCAGCAGCTTAGATCTGGCTCAGAACACTGAAGCTTTCTTT.

The gene calls are TRBV5-6 and TRBJ1-3; D might be TRBD1 (6 bases). Germline-derived CDR1 and CDR2 are SGHDT and YYEEEE. The CDR3 contains 16 residues. V was shortened by 2 bases and J by 0 bases, with 12 bases between the two germline ends. The CDR3 sequence is CASSLTGTNSGNTIYF. CDR3 DNA sequence: TGTGCCAGCAGCTTAACAGGGACCAACTCTGGAAACACCATATATTTT.

V gene TRBV6-2 or TRBV6-3 combines with J gene TRBJ2-1; D not certain. From germline, CDR1 is MNHEY and CDR2 SVGEGT. V lost 0 bases, J lost 0 bases, and 12 bases lay in between. The CDR3 covers 17 residues. CDR3: CASSYSMARSSYNEQFF. The CDR3 DNA follows: TGTGCCAGCAGTTACTCGATGGCGAGGAGCTCCTACAATGAGCAGTTCTTC.

This clone was counted between two and nine times. This chain joins TRBV6-2 or TRBV6-3 and TRBJ2-3; 9 bases fit TRBD2. V lost 4 bases, J lost 2 bases, and 4 bases stayed unmatched. This CDR3 spans 15 amino acids. Germline V lookup: CDR1 MNHEY, CDR2 SVGEGT. The CDR3 reads CASSLAGAPTDTQYF. In DNA, the CDR3 is TGTGCCAGCAGTTTAGCGGGGGCCCCCACAGATACGCAGTATTTT.

The chain recombines TRBV7-9 with TRBJ2-2; D ambiguous. V was trimmed by 5 bases and J by 7 bases, leaving 20 bases between them. This CDR3 spans 16 amino acids. CDR1 is SEHNR and CDR2 is FQNEAQ in the germline V gene (reference sequence). In DNA form, the CDR3 reads TGTGCCAGCAGCCCCACCCCCCAGACTGTTTTCGGGGAGCTGTTTTTT. Translating it yields CASSPTPQTVFGELFF.

The chain is built from TRBV4-2 and TRBJ2-5; D is ambiguous. V was trimmed by 0 bases and J by 4 bases, leaving 6 bases between them. The CDR3 extends over 13 amino acids. Germline assignment: CDR1 LGHNA and CDR2 YNFKEQ. CDR3 in amino acids: CASSQDGVETQYF. The CDR3 DNA is TGTGCCAGCAGCCAAGATGGAGTAGAGACCCAGTACTTC.

CDR3 DNA sequence: TGTGCCAGCAGCCAAGGGCAGACTTTTAATGAAAAACTGTTTTTT. This gives the protein CASSQGQTFNEKLFF. The chain combines TRBV3-1 (or the pseudogene TRBV3-2) with TRBJ1-4; unclear D gene. CDR1 and CDR2 from the germline V gene are LGHDT and YNNKEL (reference sequence). The CDR3 spans 15 residues. Trimming cost V 1 base and J 4 bases, with 10 bases left between them.

The rearrangement uses TRBV7-2 and TRBJ1-4; D remains ambiguous. The CDR3 has 13 amino acids. Germline V CDR1 and CDR2: SGHTA, FQGNSA. V lost 4 bases and J lost 2, with 5 bases in between. The CDR3 sequence: CASSYLTNEKLFF. CDR3 in DNA: TGTGCCAGCAGCTATCTGACTAATGAAAAACTGTTTTTT.

This chain links TRBV6-2 or TRBV6-3 with TRBJ2-5; TRBD1 matches at 8 bases. The V and J ends lost 3 bases and 3 bases, in that order; junction bases with no gene match: 21. The CDR3 contains 20 residues. Germline CDR1 and CDR2: MNHEY and SVGEGT. CDR3 sequence reads: CASSYQPLRDRGKVEETQYF. The DNA of the CDR3 is TGTGCCAGCAGTTATCAACCCCTGAGAGACAGGGGAAAGGTAGAAGAGACCCAGTACTTC.

Here the CDR3 reads CASRNWGDRVAAFF. In nucleotides, the CDR3 is TGTGCCAGTAGAAATTGGGGTGACAGGGTGGCGGCTTTCTTT. The chain has TRBV19 and TRBJ1-1, with 7 bases fitting TRBD1. The CDR3 spans 14 residues. The J segment lost 11 bases and the V segment lost 6 bases, leaving 15 bases of the junction unmatched. CDR1 and CDR2 (germline): LNHDA, SQIVND (reference sequence).

This chain uses TRBV3-1 (or the pseudogene TRBV3-2) with TRBJ1-3; D gene ambiguous. Trimming pared 1 base from V and 0 bases from J, leaving 13 bases between. Germline V lookup: CDR1 LGHDT, CDR2 YNNKEL (reference sequence). CDR3 length: 17 amino acids. Written as DNA, the CDR3 is TGTGCCAGCAGCCAAGCGAGGCCCAAATCCTCTGGAAACACCATATATTTT. Translated: CASSQARPKSSGNTIYF.

The V gene is TRBV4-3, the J gene TRBJ1-6; TRBD1 is a possible D gene (5 bases). The V gene's germline CDR1 is LGHNA and CDR2 YSLEER. The V and J ends lost 2 bases and 6 bases respectively, with 11 bases between them. This CDR3 is 15 amino acids long. This chain's CDR3 is CASSQRMGLNSPLHF. The CDR3 DNA reads TGCGCCAGCAGCCAAAGAATGGGGCTTAATTCACCCCTCCACTTT.

This clone was seen repeatedly, ten times or more. V usage is TRBV4-3 and J usage is TRBJ2-1, with 15 bases identical to TRBD2. The CDR3 loop spans 19 amino acids. V shed 0 bases and J 8 bases; nucleotides not matched to a gene: 11. The germline CDR1 and CDR2 sequences are LGHNA and YSLEER. This CDR3 is CASSQDLLRTSGRADEQFF. The DNA for the CDR3 is TGCGCCAGCAGCCAAGATCTTTTAAGGACTAGCGGGAGGGCCGATGAGCAGTTCTTC.

The chain combines TRBV24-1 with TRBJ2-5; tentatively, D is TRBD1 (6 bases). Trimming removed 7 bases at V and 3 bases at J, with 17 bases between. The V gene's germline CDR1 is KGHDR and CDR2 SFDVKD. The CDR3 is 15 amino acids. The CDR3 region is CATSRPGTTKETQYF. The DNA of the CDR3 is TGTGCCACCAGCCGACCCGGGACAACGAAAGAGACCCAGTACTTC.

This chain links TRBV6-5 with TRBJ2-7; 9 nucleotides line up with TRBD2. Germline trimming cut 6 bases from V and 9 bases from J; bases unmatched to any gene: 9. The CDR3 loop spans 13 amino acids. CDR1 is MNHEY and CDR2 is SVGAGI in the germline V gene. DNA for the CDR3: TGTGCCAGCAGAGCGGGGGGTAGGGACGCGCAGTACTTC. Amino acids: CASRAGGRDAQYF.

The gene calls are TRBV5-1 and TRBJ1-6, with 7 nucleotides matching TRBD1. Unmatched junction bases numbered 16, after V lost 4 bases and J lost 9 bases. Germline CDR1 is SGHRS and CDR2 is YFSETQ. This CDR3 region has 17 residues. The DNA of the CDR3 is TGCGCCAGCAGCCCGGACGGACAGGCGGGGGGGGTTTCACCCCTCCACTTT. Its protein is CASSPDGQAGGVSPLHF. Combining the CDR3 with reference TRBV5-1 and TRBJ1-6 gives the whole variable domain KAGVTQTPRYLIKTRGQQVTLSCSPISGHRSVSWYQQTPGQGLQFLFEYFSETQRNKGNFPGRFSGRQFSNSRSEMNVSTLELGDSALYLCASSPDGQAGGVSPLHFGNGTRLTVT.

The chain has TRBV6-5 and TRBJ2-3; 15 bases line up with TRBD2. Germline V gene sequence: CDR1 MNHEY, CDR2 SVGAGI. The CDR3 sequence is 15 residues long. Losses at the gene ends were 7 bases for V and 4 bases for J; bases not matched to a gene: 3. CDR3 sequence: CASTRTSGGADTQYF. CDR3 coding DNA: TGTGCCAGCACCCGGACTAGCGGGGGGGCAGATACGCAGTATTTT.

The genes are TRBV4-3 and TRBJ2-5, with 11 bases fitting TRBD2. The V segment lost 0 bases and the J segment 0 bases; nucleotides outside the gene matches: 6. This CDR3 comprises 18 residues. From germline, CDR1 is LGHNA and CDR2 YSLEER. The CDR3 here is CASSQDLQGLADQETQYF. The DNA for the CDR3 is TGCGCCAGCAGCCAAGATCTTCAGGGACTAGCGGACCAAGAGACCCAGTACTTC.